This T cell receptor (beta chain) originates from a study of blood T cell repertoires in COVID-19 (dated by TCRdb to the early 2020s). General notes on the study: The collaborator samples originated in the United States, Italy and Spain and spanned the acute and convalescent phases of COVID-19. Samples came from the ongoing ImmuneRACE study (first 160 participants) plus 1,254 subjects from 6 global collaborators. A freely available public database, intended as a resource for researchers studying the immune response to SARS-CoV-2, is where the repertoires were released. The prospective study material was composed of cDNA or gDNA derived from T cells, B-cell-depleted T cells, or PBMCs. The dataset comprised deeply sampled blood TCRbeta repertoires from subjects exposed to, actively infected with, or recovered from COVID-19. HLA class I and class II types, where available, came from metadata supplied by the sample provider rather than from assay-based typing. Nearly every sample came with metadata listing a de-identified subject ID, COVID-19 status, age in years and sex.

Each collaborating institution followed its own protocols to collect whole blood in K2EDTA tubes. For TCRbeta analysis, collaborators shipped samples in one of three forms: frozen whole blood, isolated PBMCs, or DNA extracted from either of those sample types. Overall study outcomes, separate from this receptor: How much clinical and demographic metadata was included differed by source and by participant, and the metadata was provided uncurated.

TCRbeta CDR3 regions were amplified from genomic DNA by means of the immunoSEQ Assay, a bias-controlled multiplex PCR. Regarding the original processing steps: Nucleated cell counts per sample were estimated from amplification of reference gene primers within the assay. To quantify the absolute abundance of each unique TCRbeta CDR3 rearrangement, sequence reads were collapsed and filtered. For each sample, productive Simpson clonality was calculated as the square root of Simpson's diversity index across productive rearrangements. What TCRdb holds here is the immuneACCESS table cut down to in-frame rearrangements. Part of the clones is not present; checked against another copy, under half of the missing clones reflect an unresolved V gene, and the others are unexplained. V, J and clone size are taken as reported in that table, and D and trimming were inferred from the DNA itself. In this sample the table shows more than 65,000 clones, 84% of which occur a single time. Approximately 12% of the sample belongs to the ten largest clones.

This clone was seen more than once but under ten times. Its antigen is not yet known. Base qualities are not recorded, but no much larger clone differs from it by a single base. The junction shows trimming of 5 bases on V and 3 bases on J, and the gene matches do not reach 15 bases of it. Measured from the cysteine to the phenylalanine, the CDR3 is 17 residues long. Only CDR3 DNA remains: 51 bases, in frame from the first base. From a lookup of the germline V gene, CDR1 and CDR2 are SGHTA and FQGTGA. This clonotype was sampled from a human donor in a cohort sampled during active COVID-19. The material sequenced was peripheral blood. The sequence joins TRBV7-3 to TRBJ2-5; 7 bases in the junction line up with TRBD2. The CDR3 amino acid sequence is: CASSPTPISSGEETQYF. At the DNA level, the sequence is TGTGCCAGCAGCCCCACGCCCATTTCTAGCGGCGAAGAGACCCAGTACTTC.